The 25 T cell receptor beta chains reported below all come from one sample, sequenced in a study of cytomegalovirus exposure and HLA in healthy donors. The method was immunoSEQ multiplex PCR; TCRdb's version includes in-frame clones alone and lacks a portion of them. The sample lists under 200,000 clones, roughly 81% occurring once. Sequenced input: PBMCs. These receptors all come from a woman in her 30s in good health and CMV-seronegative.

A single count supports this clone. The chain joins TRBV28 to TRBJ1-1, with 11 bases matching TRBD1. This CDR3 is 12 amino acids long. V shed 6 bases, J shed 11 bases, and the junction held 5 bases outside the gene matches. Germline V gives CDR1 MDHEN, CDR2 SYDVKM. The CDR3 coding sequence is TGTGCCAGCAGGGGGACAGGGGGTTCGGCTTTCTTT. Amino acid sequence: CASRGTGGSAFF.

This chain links TRBV2 with TRBJ2-2; 7 bases line up with TRBD1. Germline CDR1 and CDR2: SNHLY and FYNNEI. CDR3 size: 15 residues. V lost 7 bases to trimming and J lost 0 bases; unmatched junction nucleotides: 5. In DNA, the CDR3 is TGTGCCAGCAAAGACACAGGGGCGAACACCGGGGAGCTGTTTTTT. This encodes CASKDTGANTGELFF.

This clone has only one observation. The V gene is TRBV27, the J gene TRBJ2-3, with 10 positions matching TRBD2. The CDR3 contains 16 residues. Trimming took 5 bases from V and 1 from J; bases not matched to a gene: 6. In germline, CDR1 is MNHEY, CDR2 SMNVEV (reference sequence). For the CDR3, the DNA is TGTGCCAGCAGTCCCCAAGCGGGGGGGGGCACAGATACGCAGTATTTT. Amino acids: CASSPQAGGGTDTQYF.

The rearrangement links TRBV27 to TRBJ1-5; D perhaps matches TRBD1 (6 bases). Per germline, CDR1 MNHEY and CDR2 SMNVEV (reference sequence). V lost 5 bases and J 0 bases, leaving 14 bases between the germline ends. The CDR3 consists of 16 residues. The CDR3: CASSPARGYSNQPQHF. DNA of the CDR3: TGTGCCAGCAGTCCAGCTAGGGGGTATAGCAATCAGCCCCAGCATTTT.

The chain is built from TRBV4-1 and TRBJ2-5; 10 bases align to TRBD1. V shed 4 bases, J shed 5 bases, and the junction held 10 bases outside the gene matches. CDR1 is MGHRA and CDR2 is YSYEKL in the germline V gene. The CDR3 runs 16 residues. CDR3 amino acids: CASSPRGTGVGETQYF. The CDR3 nucleotides read TGCGCCAGCAGCCCTCGAGGGACAGGGGTGGGGGAGACCCAGTACTTC.

This chain links TRBV6-1 with TRBJ2-3, with a weak D call TRBD2 (6 bases). Germline V gives CDR1 MNHNS, CDR2 SASEGT. V was pared by 6 bases and J by 3 bases, with 16 bases between. The CDR3 sequence is 15 residues long. The DNA of the CDR3 is TGTGCCAGCAGCCTCTTGCGGAGGGCTACAGATACGCAGTATTTT. Protein: CASSLLRRATDTQYF.

The rearrangement uses TRBV6-5 and TRBJ2-7; 8 nucleotides line up with TRBD2. The CDR3 runs 16 residues. Per germline, CDR1 MNHEY and CDR2 SVGAGI. With V trimmed by 0 bases and J by 3 bases, 7 bases remained unmatched. The chain's CDR3 is CASSYSGGRPFYEQYF. The CDR3 region has the DNA TGTGCCAGCAGTTACTCCGGCGGGAGGCCCTTCTACGAGCAGTACTTC.

This clone was seen just once. The gene calls are TRBV5-1 and TRBJ2-7; 8 nucleotides align to TRBD1. CDR1 and CDR2 from the germline V gene are SGHRS and YFSETQ. This CDR3 contains 15 residues. V lost 1 base, J lost 5 bases, and 8 bases stayed unmatched. The chain's CDR3 is CASSLRRQGLNEQYF. The CDR3 DNA reads as TGCGCCAGCAGCTTGCGCCGACAGGGGCTAAACGAGCAGTACTTC.

V is TRBV4-1 and J is TRBJ2-5, with 9 bases that match TRBD2. With 4 bases clipped from V and 3 bases from J, the junction kept 9 bases outside the gene matches. The CDR3 covers 16 residues. Germline CDR1 MGHRA, CDR2 YSYEKL. CDR3 loop: CASSRLGGGVEETQYF. The CDR3 bases are TGCGCCAGCAGCCGCCTCGGCGGGGGGGTTGAAGAGACCCAGTACTTC.

J is TRBJ2-1 and V is TRBV30; tentatively, D is TRBD2 (5 bases). The CDR3 runs 12 residues. Deletions cut 1 base from V and 13 bases from J, with 14 bases between. Germline-derived CDR1 and CDR2 are GTSNPN and SVGIG (reference sequence). CDR3 loop: CAWSDGEIKQFF. The CDR3 nucleotides are TGTGCCTGGAGTGATGGGGAGATTAAACAGTTCTTC.

The rearrangement links TRBV5-1 to TRBJ1-1; 8 bases are a match to TRBD1. Germline-derived CDR1 and CDR2 are SGHRS and YFSETQ. This CDR3 has 15 residues. V dropped 7 bases and J dropped 1; count of bases not matched to a gene: 9. CDR3 sequence reads: CASVKTGTGNTEAFF. CDR3 nucleotide sequence: TGCGCCAGCGTTAAAACCGGGACAGGGAACACTGAAGCTTTCTTT.

The V and J genes are TRBV5-1 and TRBJ2-2, with 8 nucleotides matching TRBD1. The germline gives CDR1 SGHRS, CDR2 YFSETQ. J was trimmed by 4 bases and V by 4 bases; bases with no gene match: 12. This CDR3 has 17 amino acids. The CDR3 DNA reads TGCGCCAGCAGCCCCTCAGGGGGCGCGGTTCCCACCGGGGAGCTGTTTTTT. It specifies CASSPSGGAVPTGELFF.

The chain links TRBV18 to TRBJ2-1; TRBD2 matches at 12 bases. CDR1 is KGHSH and CDR2 is LQKENI in the germline V gene. With V trimmed by 5 bases and J by 6 bases, 11 bases remained unmatched. The CDR3 has 17 residues. DNA of the CDR3: TGTGCCAGCTCATTAACGACTAGCGGGAGTTCGGGCAATGAGCAGTTCTTC. Its translation: CASSLTTSGSSGNEQFF. Full variable domain (missing parts from reference TRBV18 and TRBJ2-1): NAGVMQNPRHLVRRRGQEARLRCSPMKGHSHVYWYRQLPEEGLKFMVYLQKENIIDESGMPKERFSAEFPKEGPSILRIQQVVRGDSAAYFCASSLTTSGSSGNEQFFGPGTRLTVL.

This rearrangement joins TRBV9 to TRBJ1-3, with TRBD1 as a possible D gene (5 bases). The V and J ends lost 3 bases and 0 bases respectively, with 16 bases between them. Germline V CDR1 and CDR2: SGDLS, YYNGEE. The CDR3 has 17 residues. For the CDR3, the DNA is TGTGCCAGCAGCGCGACCCCCCAGGGAAGCTCTGGAAACACCATATATTTT. The encoded protein is CASSATPQGSSGNTIYF.

This rearrangement joins TRBV28 to TRBJ2-7; 9 bases agree with TRBD2. Germline lookup yields CDR1 MDHEN and CDR2 SYDVKM. With 4 bases clipped from V and 5 bases from J, the junction kept 6 bases outside the gene matches. The CDR3 covers 14 residues. Written as DNA, the CDR3 is TGTGCCAGCAGTTCGGCGGGGGGGGGCGACGAGCAGTACTTC. Translation gives CASSSAGGGDEQYF.

V gene TRBV6-1 combines with J gene TRBJ2-4; 8 bases agree with TRBD1. CDR1 is MNHNS and CDR2 is SASEGT in the germline V gene. CDR3 size: 13 residues. Germline trimming cut 9 bases from V and 6 bases from J; bases unmatched to any gene: 7. The CDR3 reads CARRRGRGNIQYF. For the CDR3, the DNA is TGTGCCAGACGCAGGGGGCGCGGAAACATTCAGTACTTC.

The rearrangement links TRBV4-3 to TRBJ1-2; no clear D. The V and J ends lost 1 base and 3 bases respectively, with 6 bases between them. Germline loops: CDR1 LGHNA, CDR2 YSLEER. This CDR3 comprises 13 residues. The CDR3 DNA is TGCGCCAGCAGCCAAGTTATCGACTATGGCTACACCTTC. The encoded protein is CASSQVIDYGYTF.

This clone was seen a single time. This chain joins TRBV14 and TRBJ2-1, with 10 bases that match TRBD2. The CDR3 contains 15 residues. V lost 3 bases to trimming and J lost 7 bases; unmatched junction nucleotides: 6. Germline assignment: CDR1 SGHDN and CDR2 FVKESK. Here the CDR3 DNA reads TGTGCCAGCAGCCATTGGACTAGCGGCATGAATGAGCAGTTCTTC. Translated, it gives CASSHWTSGMNEQFF.

V is TRBV27 and J is TRBJ2-7; possibly TRBD1 for D (5 bases). Germline V gives CDR1 MNHEY, CDR2 SMNVEV (reference sequence). This CDR3 region has 12 residues. The V end lost 7 bases, the J end lost 7 bases, and 14 bases lay between the germline ends. CDR3 DNA: TGTGCCAGCAAGGACGGACATGTAGAGCAGTACTTC. Its translation: CASKDGHVEQYF.

J is TRBJ2-7 and V is TRBV18; 9 bases align to TRBD1. The V segment lost 0 bases and the J segment 3 bases; nucleotides outside the gene matches: 0. CDR1 is KGHSH and CDR2 is LQKENI in the germline V gene. The CDR3 is 14 residues long. The CDR3: CASSPPGQGYEQYF. CDR3 nucleotides: TGTGCCAGCTCACCACCGGGACAGGGCTACGAGCAGTACTTC.

V is TRBV11-3 and J is TRBJ2-3; D uncertain. The CDR3 extends over 13 amino acids. Germline CDR1 SGHNT, CDR2 YENEEA. Trimming cost V 1 base and J 6 bases, with 8 bases left between them. The CDR3 region is CASSLVSADTQYF. The DNA of the CDR3 is TGTGCCAGCAGCTTAGTTAGTGCGGATACGCAGTATTTT.

The chain couples TRBV5-1 to TRBJ1-6, with 8 nucleotides matching TRBD1. The CDR3 has 15 residues. Trimming removed 3 bases from V and 6 bases from J; junction bases left unmatched: 5. The germline gives CDR1 SGHRS, CDR2 YFSETQ. The CDR3 is CASSSGGTGNSPLHF. The CDR3 nucleotides are TGCGCCAGCAGCTCGGGTGGGACAGGTAATTCACCCCTCCACTTT.

This rearrangement joins TRBV27 to TRBJ1-4; 8 nucleotides match TRBD1. The V segment lost 6 bases and the J segment 0 bases; nucleotides outside the gene matches: 3. The CDR3 runs 15 residues. Germline V gene sequence: CDR1 MNHEY, CDR2 SMNVEV (reference sequence). The CDR3 loop reads CASRDRGTTNEKLFF. CDR3 nucleotides: TGTGCCAGCAGAGACAGGGGCACAACTAATGAAAAACTGTTTTTT.

The rearrangement joins TRBV7-8 to TRBJ1-6; TRBD1 agrees at 10 bases. Germline V gene lookup returns CDR1 SGHVS and CDR2 FQNEAQ. The CDR3 runs 15 residues. With 5 bases clipped from V and 7 bases from J, the junction kept 5 bases outside the gene matches. The DNA of the CDR3 is TGTGCCAGCAGCCCCGGGACAGGGGCAAATTCACCCCTCCACTTT. This sequence encodes CASSPGTGANSPLHF.

This chain connects TRBV4-1 to TRBJ2-3; 8 bases map to TRBD2. In germline, CDR1 is MGHRA, CDR2 YSYEKL. Trimming took 1 base from V and 0 from J; bases not matched to a gene: 9. The CDR3 spans 18 residues. CDR3 loop: CASSQGLAGGTSTDTQYF. The CDR3 coding sequence is TGCGCCAGCAGCCAAGGTCTGGCGGGGGGAACTAGCACAGATACGCAGTATTTT.